These T cell receptor beta chains were read from a single sample in a study of OX40 agonist ivuxolimab in advanced cancers. Some clones are missing from TCRdb's copy, which holds only in-frame ones; the method was immunoSEQ multiplex PCR. The sample carries some 30,000 clones, 75% to 85% recorded once. Sample: CD4+ or CD8+ T cells sorted from blood, taken in a trial of the OX40 agonist ivuxolimab. The receptors shown here come from an adult with an advanced solid tumor such as melanoma, head and neck, liver or kidney cancer. Each CDR3 is given without its conserved first and last residue.

cdr3_aa v_call
ASSIGSRKTV TRBV19
ASRRQRNTEAF TRBV28
ASGPGPDTQY TRBV5-1
ASISGTSGWDTQY TRBV28
ASSLDWGVNTEAF TRBV5-1
ASSLALTGPTEAF TRBV7-3
ASSLASGRADTQY TRBV7-2
ASSLGLRTNEQF TRBV11-2
ASSFGSGNTEAF TRBV18
ASSQGQGNQPQH TRBV7-2
ASSRDGPSYEQY TRBV19
ASRPQGGLAGANVLT TRBV14
ASSPSTSYEQY TRBV7-9
ASSFLGGYT TRBV28
ASSAVQGAKNIQY TRBV11-1
ARPTDRLRSYEQY TRBV28
ASRVGAYSYEQY TRBV19
ASSPTQGKDSPLH TRBV28
ASSPRDRGGETQY TRBV5-4
ASSSDGYEQY TRBV5-1
ASTPGGLNTEAF TRBV28
ASSATSAETQY TRBV10-2
ASSQGAGNTEAF TRBV7-9
ASSPYGDTQY TRBV18